This T cell receptor beta chain was recorded in a study of blood T cell repertoires in COVID-19. For the study at large: Specimens from acute and convalescent COVID-19 originated in the United States, Italy and Spain. The analysed material was cDNA or gDNA that came from T cells, B-cell-depleted T cells, or PBMCs.

The CDR3 totals 15 residues. V dropped 0 bases and J dropped 4; count of bases not matched to a gene: 2. Per the germline V gene, CDR1 is SGHRS and CDR2 is YFSETQ. In the original workflow: For nucleated cells, counts were estimated from reference gene primer amplification. The method was immunoSEQ multiplex PCR; TCRdb's version includes in-frame clones alone and lacks a portion of them. D and trimming were read from the DNA, whereas the V and J calls and clone size are those reported in that table. The sample has under 350,000 clones, approximately 86% seen once. This TCR was sampled from a young man with active or convalescent COVID-19. Sequences were obtained from peripheral blood. J is TRBJ2-3 and V is TRBV5-1; TRBD1 matches 10 bases. CDR3 nucleotide sequence: TGCGCCAGCAGCTTGGAGGGACAGGGGCCAGATACGCAGTATTTT. Its translation is CASSLEGQGPDTQYF. Complete variable domain (other parts from reference TRBV5-1 and TRBJ2-3): KAGVTQTPRYLIKTRGQQVTLSCSPISGHRSVSWYQQTPGQGLQFLFEYFSETQRNKGNFPGRFSGRQFSNSRSEMNVSTLELGDSALYLCASSLEGQGPDTQYFGPGTRLTVL.